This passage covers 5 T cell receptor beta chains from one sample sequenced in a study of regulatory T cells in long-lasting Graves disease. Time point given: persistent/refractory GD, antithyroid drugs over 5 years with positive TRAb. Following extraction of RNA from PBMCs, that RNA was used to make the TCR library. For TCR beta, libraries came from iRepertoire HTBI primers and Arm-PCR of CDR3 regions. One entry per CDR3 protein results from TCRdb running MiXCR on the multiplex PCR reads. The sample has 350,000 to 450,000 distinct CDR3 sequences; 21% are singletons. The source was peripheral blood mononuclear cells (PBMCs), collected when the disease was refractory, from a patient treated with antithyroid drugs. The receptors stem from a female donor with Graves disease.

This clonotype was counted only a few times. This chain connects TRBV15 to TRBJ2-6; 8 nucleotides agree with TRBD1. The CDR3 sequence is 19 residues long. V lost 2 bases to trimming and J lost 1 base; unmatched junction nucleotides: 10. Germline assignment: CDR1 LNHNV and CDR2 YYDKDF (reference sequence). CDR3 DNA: TGTGCCACCAGCAGAAAGCTCGGACAGGGACTTTCTGGGGCCAACGTCCTGACTTTC. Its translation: CATSRKLGQGLSGANVLTF.

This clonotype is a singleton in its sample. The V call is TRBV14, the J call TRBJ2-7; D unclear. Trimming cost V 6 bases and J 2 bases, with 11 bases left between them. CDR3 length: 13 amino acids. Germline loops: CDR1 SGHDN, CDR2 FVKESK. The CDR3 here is CASRSDLTYEQYF. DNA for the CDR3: TGTGCCAGCAGATCAGACTTAACCTACGAGCAGTACTTC.

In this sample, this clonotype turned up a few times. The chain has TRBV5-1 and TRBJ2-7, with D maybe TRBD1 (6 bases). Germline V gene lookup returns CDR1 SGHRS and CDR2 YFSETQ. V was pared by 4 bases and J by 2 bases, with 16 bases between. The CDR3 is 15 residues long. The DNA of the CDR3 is TGCGCCAGCAGCCCCACTCGGGACACCGCCTACGAGCAGTACTTC. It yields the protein CASSPTRDTAYEQYF. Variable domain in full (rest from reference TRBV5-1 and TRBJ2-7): KAGVTQTPRYLIKTRGQQVTLSCSPISGHRSVSWYQQTPGQGLQFLFEYFSETQRNKGNFPGRFSGRQFSNSRSEMNVSTLELGDSALYLCASSPTRDTAYEQYFGPGTRLTVT.

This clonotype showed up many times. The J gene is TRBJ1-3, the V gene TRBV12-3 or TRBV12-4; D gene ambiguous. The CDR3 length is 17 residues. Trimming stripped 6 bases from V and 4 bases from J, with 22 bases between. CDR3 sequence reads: CASSLTTGLTTGNTIYF. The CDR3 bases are TGTGCCAGCAGCCTTACTACCGGGTTAACAACAGGAAACACCATATATTTT.

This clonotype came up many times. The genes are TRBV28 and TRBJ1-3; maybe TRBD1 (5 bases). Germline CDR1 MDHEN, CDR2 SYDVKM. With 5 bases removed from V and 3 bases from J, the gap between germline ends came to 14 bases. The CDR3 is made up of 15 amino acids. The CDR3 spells CASSTIRDGGNTIYF. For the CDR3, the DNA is TGTGCCAGCAGTACCATCCGGGACGGTGGAAACACCATATATTTT. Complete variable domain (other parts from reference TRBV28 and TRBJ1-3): DVKVTQSSRYLVKRTGEKVFLECVQDMDHENMFWYRQDPGLGLRLIYFSYDVKMKEKGDIPEGYSVSREKKERFSLILESASTNQTSMYLCASSTIRDGGNTIYFGEGSWLTVV.